This entry features one TCR beta chain sequence. No cognate antigen has been identified for it. Nothing much larger sits one base from this clone, and base qualities are not available. The source of the sample is a study of blood T cell repertoires in COVID-19 (dated by TCRdb to the early 2020s). With respect to the entire study: Collaborator samples came from the United States, Italy and Spain and covered acute and convalescent phases of COVID-19. The prospective study material was composed of cDNA or gDNA derived from T cells, B-cell-depleted T cells, or PBMCs. The dataset comprised deeply sampled blood TCRbeta repertoires from subjects exposed to, actively infected with, or recovered from COVID-19. A freely available public database, intended as a resource for researchers studying the immune response to SARS-CoV-2, is where the repertoires were released. The samples were drawn from the first 160 participants of the ongoing ImmuneRACE study and from 950 to 1,500 subjects provided by 6 global collaborators. The sample metadata nearly always contained a de-identified subject ID, COVID-19 status, age in years and sex. Where available, HLA class I and class II types were obtained from metadata supplied by the sample provider rather than from assay-based typing. The full study reports these points: How much clinical and demographic metadata was included differed by source and by participant, and the metadata was provided uncurated.

V and J are truncated by 3 bases and 5 bases respectively, leaving an intervening sequence of 9 bases. Including cysteine and phenylalanine, the CDR3 has 13 amino acids. Of the read, only the CDR3 DNA is kept; its 39 bases are in frame from base 1. CDR1 and CDR2 were assigned from the germline V gene (reference sequence) as PRHDT and FYEKMQ. In Seattle, one collaborating source enrolled patients while the infection was active and tracked those patients longitudinally over the course of disease. The collaborating institutions used their own protocols to collect whole blood in K2EDTA tubes. Collaborator samples were shipped for TCRbeta analysis as frozen whole blood, isolated PBMCs, or DNA extracted from either sample type. TCRbeta CDR3 regions were amplified from genomic DNA by means of the immunoSEQ Assay, a bias-controlled multiplex PCR. The study's processing was this. The number of nucleated cells in each sample was estimated by amplification of reference gene primers within the assay. To quantify the absolute abundance of each unique TCRbeta CDR3 rearrangement, sequence reads were collapsed and filtered. For each sample, productive Simpson clonality was calculated as the square root of Simpson's diversity index across productive rearrangements. This is the immuneACCESS table as TCRdb keeps it, with only in-frame sequences that have V and J called. A part of the clones is gone; compared with another copy, unresolved V genes explain less than half, and the rest is unexplained. That table supplies the V and J calls and clone size; D and trimming were determined from the DNA. The sample table lists 250,000 to 300,000 clones, 80% to 90% of them with a count of one. About 12% of the sample is taken by the ten largest.

The chain is encoded by TRBV13 joined to TRBJ2-3, with the D segment identity uncertain. The material sequenced was peripheral blood. This receptor was obtained from a woman in her 30s with COVID-19, enrolled during active disease. The CDR3 is CASSLAHVDTQYF. The DNA sequence follows: TGTGCCAGCAGCTTGGCCCACGTAGATACGCAGTATTTT.